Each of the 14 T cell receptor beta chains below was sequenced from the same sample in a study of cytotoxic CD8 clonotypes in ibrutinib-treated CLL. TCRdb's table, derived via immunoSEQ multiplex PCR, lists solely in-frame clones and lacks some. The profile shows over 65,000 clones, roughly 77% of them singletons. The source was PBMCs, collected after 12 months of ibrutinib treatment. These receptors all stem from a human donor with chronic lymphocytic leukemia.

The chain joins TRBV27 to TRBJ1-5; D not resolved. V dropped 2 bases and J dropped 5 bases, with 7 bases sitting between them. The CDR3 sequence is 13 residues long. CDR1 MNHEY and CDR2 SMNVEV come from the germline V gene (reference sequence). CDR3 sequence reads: CASSLVGDQPQHF. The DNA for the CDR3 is TGTGCCAGCAGTTTAGTTGGGGATCAGCCCCAGCATTTT.

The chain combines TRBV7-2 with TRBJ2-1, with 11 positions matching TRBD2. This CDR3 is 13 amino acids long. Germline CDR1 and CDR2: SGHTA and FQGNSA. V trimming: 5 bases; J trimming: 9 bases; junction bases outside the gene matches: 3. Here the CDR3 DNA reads TGTGCCAGCAGCCGTAGCGGGGGGGGTGAGCAGTTCTTC. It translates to CASSRSGGGEQFF.

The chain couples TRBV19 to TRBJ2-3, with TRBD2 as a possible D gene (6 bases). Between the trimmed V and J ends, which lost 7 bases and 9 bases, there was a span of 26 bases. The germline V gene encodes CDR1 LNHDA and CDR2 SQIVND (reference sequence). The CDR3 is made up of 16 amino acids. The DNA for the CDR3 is TGTGCCAGTACCCCAGCCGCGGGGAACTACCCTGGGACGCAGTATTTT. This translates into CASTPAAGNYPGTQYF.

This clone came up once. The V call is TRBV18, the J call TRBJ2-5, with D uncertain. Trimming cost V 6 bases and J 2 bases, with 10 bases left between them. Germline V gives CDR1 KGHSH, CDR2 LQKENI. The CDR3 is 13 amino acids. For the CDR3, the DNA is TGTGCCAGCTCGCCGACTCAGCAAGAGACCCAGTACTTC. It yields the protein CASSPTQQETQYF.

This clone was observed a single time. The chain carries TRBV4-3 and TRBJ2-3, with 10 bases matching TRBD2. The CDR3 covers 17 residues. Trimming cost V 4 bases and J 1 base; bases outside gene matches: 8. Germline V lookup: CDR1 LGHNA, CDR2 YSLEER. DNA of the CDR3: TGCGCCAGCAGCCCCCGCCTAGCGGGGGCCCGCACAGATACGCAGTATTTT. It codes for CASSPRLAGARTDTQYF.

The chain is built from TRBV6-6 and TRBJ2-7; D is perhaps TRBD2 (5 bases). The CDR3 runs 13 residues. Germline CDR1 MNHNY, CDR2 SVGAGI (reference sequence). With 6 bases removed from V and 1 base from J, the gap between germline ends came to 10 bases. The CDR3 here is CASSRPGSYEQYF. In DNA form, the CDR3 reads TGTGCCAGCAGCCGCCCGGGGTCCTACGAGCAGTACTTC.

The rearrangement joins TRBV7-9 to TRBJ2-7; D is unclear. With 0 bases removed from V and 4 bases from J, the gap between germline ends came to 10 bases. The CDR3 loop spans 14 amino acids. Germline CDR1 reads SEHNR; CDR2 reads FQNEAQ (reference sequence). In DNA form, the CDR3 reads TGTGCCAGCAGCTTAGCAAACCTTTTGTACGAGCAGTACTTC. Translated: CASSLANLLYEQYF.

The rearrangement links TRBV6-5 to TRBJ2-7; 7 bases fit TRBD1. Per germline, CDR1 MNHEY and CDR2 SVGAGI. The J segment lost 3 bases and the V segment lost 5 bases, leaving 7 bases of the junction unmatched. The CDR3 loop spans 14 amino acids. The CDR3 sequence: CASSPDRWGYEQYF. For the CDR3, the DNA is TGTGCCAGCAGTCCGGACAGGTGGGGCTACGAGCAGTACTTC.

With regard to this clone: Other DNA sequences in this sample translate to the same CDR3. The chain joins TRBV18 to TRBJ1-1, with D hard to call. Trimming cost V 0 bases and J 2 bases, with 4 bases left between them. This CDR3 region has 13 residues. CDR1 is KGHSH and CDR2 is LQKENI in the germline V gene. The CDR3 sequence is CASSPPANTEAFF. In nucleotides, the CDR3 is TGTGCCAGCTCACCACCGGCCAACACTGAAGCTTTCTTT.

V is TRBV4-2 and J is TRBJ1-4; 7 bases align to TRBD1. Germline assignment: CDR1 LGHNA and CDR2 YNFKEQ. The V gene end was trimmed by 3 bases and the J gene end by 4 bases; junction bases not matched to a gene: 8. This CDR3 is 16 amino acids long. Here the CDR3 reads CASSHPPGQLNEKLFF. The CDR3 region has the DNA TGTGCCAGCAGCCACCCTCCGGGACAGCTTAATGAAAAACTGTTTTTT.

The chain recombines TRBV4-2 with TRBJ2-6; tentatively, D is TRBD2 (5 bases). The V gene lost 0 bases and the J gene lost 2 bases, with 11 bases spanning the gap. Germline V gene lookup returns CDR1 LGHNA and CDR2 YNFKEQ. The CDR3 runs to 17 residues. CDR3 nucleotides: TGTGCCAGCAGCCAAGATTGGCTGGGAGCTGGGGCCAACGTCCTGACTTTC. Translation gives CASSQDWLGAGANVLTF.

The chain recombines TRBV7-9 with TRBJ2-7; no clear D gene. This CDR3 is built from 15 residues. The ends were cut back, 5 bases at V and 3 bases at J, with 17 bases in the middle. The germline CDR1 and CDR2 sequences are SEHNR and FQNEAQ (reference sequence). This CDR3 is CASSPVGLSNYEQYF. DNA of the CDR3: TGTGCCAGCAGCCCCGTCGGTCTATCCAACTACGAGCAGTACTTC.

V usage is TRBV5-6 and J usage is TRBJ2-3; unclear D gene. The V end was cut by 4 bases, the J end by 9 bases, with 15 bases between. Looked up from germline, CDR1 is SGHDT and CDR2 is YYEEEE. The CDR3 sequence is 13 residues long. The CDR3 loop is CASSPNSDPTQYF. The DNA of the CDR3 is TGTGCCAGCAGCCCTAATTCGGACCCCACGCAGTATTTT.

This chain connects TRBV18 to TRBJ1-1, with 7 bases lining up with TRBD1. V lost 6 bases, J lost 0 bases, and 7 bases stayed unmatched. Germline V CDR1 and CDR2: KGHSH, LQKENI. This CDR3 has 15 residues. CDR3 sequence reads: CASSIQGSVNTEAFF. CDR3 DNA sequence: TGTGCCAGCTCTATACAGGGGTCCGTGAACACTGAAGCTTTCTTT.